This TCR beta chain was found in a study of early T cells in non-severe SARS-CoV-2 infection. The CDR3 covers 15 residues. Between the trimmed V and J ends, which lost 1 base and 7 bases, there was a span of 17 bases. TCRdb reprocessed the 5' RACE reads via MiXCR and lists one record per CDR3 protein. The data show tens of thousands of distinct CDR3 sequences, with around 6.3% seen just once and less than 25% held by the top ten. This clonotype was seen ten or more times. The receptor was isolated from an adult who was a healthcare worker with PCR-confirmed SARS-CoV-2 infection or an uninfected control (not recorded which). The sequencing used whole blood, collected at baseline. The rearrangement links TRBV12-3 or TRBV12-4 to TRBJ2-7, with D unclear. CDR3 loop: CASSLGAVGEREQYF. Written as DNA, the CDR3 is TGTGCCAGCAGTTTAGGGGCGGTCGGAGAGCGAGAGCAGTACTTC.